One sample yielded the 22 T cell receptor beta chains listed below, sequenced in a study of beta chain features in type 1 diabetes. Of the isolated RNA, all was reverse transcribed, and so the sequenced material was expressed TCRB transcripts. Sequencing was performed with immunoSEQ multiplex PCR; in TCRdb, only in-frame clones are kept and a portion is missing. The top ten clones hold roughly 7% of a sample with hundreds of thousands of clones, about 14% of them seen once. The material sequenced was central memory CD4+ T cells from blood. The receptors derive from a man younger than 40 in good health.

The CDR3 is CATSGVGRTDTQYF. The CDR3 coding sequence is TGTGCCACTTCTGGGGTGGGACGCACAGATACGCAGTATTTT. The chain carries TRBV7-2 and TRBJ2-3, with D possibly called TRBD1 or TRBD2 (5 bases each). Trimming stripped 10 bases from V and 1 base from J, with 15 bases between. The CDR3 contains 14 residues. Germline V gives CDR1 SGHTA, CDR2 FQGNSA.

In its sample, this clone was seen a few times. V is TRBV14 and J is TRBJ2-5, with 11 bases identical to TRBD2. The CDR3 length is 15 residues. Germline CDR1 reads SGHDN; CDR2 reads FVKESK. V dropped 4 bases and J dropped 2; count of bases not matched to a gene: 3. In DNA form, the CDR3 reads TGTGCCAGCAGCCCCCTAGCGGGGGGACAAGAGACCCAGTACTTC. Its translation: CASSPLAGGQETQYF.

This clone was detected many times. The rearrangement links TRBV30 to TRBJ2-1; D ambiguous. V was cut by 3 bases and J by 4 bases, with 7 bases left in between. Germline-derived CDR1 and CDR2 are GTSNPN and SVGIG (reference sequence). CDR3 size: 12 residues. CDR3 nucleotide sequence: TGTGCCTGGAGAGACTCGTACAATGAGCAGTTCTTC. This sequence encodes CAWRDSYNEQFF.

This clone was counted a few times. The CDR3 coding sequence is TGTGCCAGCAGCTTCTACGGCCAGGCCGGGGAGCTGTTTTTT. Translation gives CASSFYGQAGELFF. The chain is built from TRBV7-2 and TRBJ2-2, with unresolved D. V gave up 3 bases and J gave up 6 bases, with 11 bases separating them. The CDR3 consists of 14 residues. Germline CDR1 and CDR2: SGHTA and FQGNSA. Together with reference TRBV7-2 and TRBJ2-2, the CDR3 gives the full variable domain: GAGVSQSPSNKVTEKGKDVELRCDPISGHTALYWYRQSLGQGLEFLIYFQGNSAPDKSGLPSDRFSAERTGGSVSTLTIQRTQQEDSAVYLCASSFYGQAGELFFGEGSRLTVL.

This clone was seen a few times. The gene calls are TRBV2 and TRBJ2-5, with a possible D match to TRBD1 (6 bases). V was cut by 9 bases and J by 1 base, with 18 bases left in between. The germline gives CDR1 SNHLY, CDR2 FYNNEI. This CDR3 is 15 amino acids long. For the CDR3, the DNA is TGTGCCAGTCAACAACAACAGGGTCTCCAAGAGACCCAGTACTTC. Its translation: CASQQQQGLQETQYF.

This rearrangement joins TRBV7-8 to TRBJ2-7; 12 bases align to TRBD2. Germline V gene lookup returns CDR1 SGHVS and CDR2 FQNEAQ. There are 14 residues in the CDR3. V shed 6 bases, J shed 3 bases, and the junction held 3 bases outside the gene matches. CDR3 region: CASSLAGGGYEQYV. CDR3 bases: TGTGCCAGCAGTCTAGCGGGAGGGGGCTACGAGCAGTACGTC.

This clone showed up just a few times. The CDR3 sequence is CASSRQGRTGELFF. CDR3 bases: TGTGCCAGCAGCAGGCAGGGGCGCACCGGGGAGCTGTTTTTT. This chain uses TRBV14 with TRBJ2-2; TRBD1 is a possible D gene (6 bases). Trimming cost V 5 bases and J 4 bases, with 11 bases left between them. CDR1 SGHDN and CDR2 FVKESK come from the germline V gene. The CDR3 is 14 amino acids.

The chain has TRBV10-3 and TRBJ2-7; TRBD1 aligns across 7 bases. The CDR3 extends over 14 amino acids. CDR1 is ENHRY and CDR2 is SYGVKD in the germline V gene. Trimming took 11 bases from V and 1 from J; bases not matched to a gene: 11. CDR3 in amino acids: CASTRDSGSYEQYV. The CDR3 DNA is TGTGCCTCGACCAGGGACAGCGGATCCTACGAGCAGTACGTC.

This clone was seen more than once but under ten times. The gene calls are TRBV11-2 and TRBJ2-3, with D uncertain. The CDR3 extends over 14 amino acids. The V and J ends lost 3 bases and 0 bases respectively, with 7 bases between them. Per germline, CDR1 SGHAT and CDR2 FQNNGV. The CDR3 protein is CASSFASSTDTQYF. CDR3 coding DNA: TGTGCCAGCAGCTTCGCGTCAAGCACAGATACGCAGTATTTT.

The V call is TRBV6-1, the J call TRBJ1-5, with D hard to call. The CDR3 length is 15 residues. Trimming cost V 5 bases and J 1 base, with 12 bases left between them. Germline V gene sequence: CDR1 MNHNS, CDR2 SASEGT. Here the CDR3 DNA reads TGTGCCAGCAGTTGGGCGGACCGAAGCAATCAGCCCCAGCATTTT. Translated: CASSWADRSNQPQHF.

The genes are TRBV4-3 and TRBJ2-1, with 10 positions matching TRBD2. Germline V gives CDR1 LGHNA, CDR2 YSLEER. The CDR3 consists of 16 residues. The trim removed 0 bases at V and 3 bases at J, leaving 2 bases unmatched. This CDR3 is CASSQEASGSYNEQFF. DNA for the CDR3: TGCGCCAGCAGCCAAGAAGCTAGCGGGAGCTACAATGAGCAGTTCTTC.

Only a few counts were recorded for this clone. J is TRBJ2-1 and V is TRBV6-5; D gene uncertain. V lost 5 bases to trimming and J lost 5 bases, with 4 bases between them. In germline, CDR1 is MNHEY, CDR2 SVGAGI. The CDR3 contains 11 residues. CDR3 residues: CASSDHNEQFF. CDR3 DNA sequence: TGTGCCAGCAGTGACCACAATGAGCAGTTCTTC.

The CDR3 DNA reads TGTGCCAGCAGCTCCCCGACACCGGACGGAGGAGAGACCCAGTACTTC. Protein: CASSSPTPDGGETQYF. V gene TRBV7-2 combines with J gene TRBJ2-5; maybe TRBD2 (5 bases). Germline values: CDR1 SGHTA, CDR2 FQGNSA. The CDR3 is made up of 16 amino acids. V lost 4 bases to trimming and J lost 4 bases, with 19 bases between them.

This chain joins TRBV7-2 and TRBJ2-3, with D hard to call. CDR1 is SGHTA and CDR2 is FQGNSA in the germline V gene. V was trimmed by 2 bases and J by 6 bases, leaving 3 bases between them. This CDR3 comprises 11 residues. The CDR3 DNA reads TGTGCCAGCAGCTTAATTGATACGCAGTATTTT. Its protein product is CASSLIDTQYF.

The CDR3 spells CAISESFRELVEQYF. The CDR3 DNA is TGTGCCATCAGTGAGTCCTTTAGAGAGCTCGTTGAGCAGTACTTC. V is TRBV10-3 and J is TRBJ2-7; D unresolved. The CDR3 is 15 amino acids. Germline CDR1 reads ENHRY; CDR2 reads SYGVKD. Trimming left V 0 bases short and J 7 bases short, with 16 bases between.

This chain joins TRBV5-8 and TRBJ2-1; the D is unclear. This CDR3 has 12 amino acids. Trimming removed 1 base at V and 8 bases at J, with 7 bases between. Germline CDR1 and CDR2: SGHTS and YDEGEE. CDR3: CASSLRIYEQFF. In nucleotides, the CDR3 is TGTGCCAGCAGCTTGCGGATTTATGAGCAGTTCTTC.

A few counts support this clone. The V call is TRBV13, the J call TRBJ2-5; TRBD2 aligns across 13 bases. There are 17 residues in the CDR3. The germline V gene encodes CDR1 PRHDT and CDR2 FYEKMQ (reference sequence). J was trimmed by 7 bases and V by 0 bases; bases with no gene match: 8. The CDR3 nucleotides are TGTGCCAGCAGCTTAGGACTAGCGGGAGGGCCTTTGGTGACCCAGTACTTC. Translated, it gives CASSLGLAGGPLVTQYF. The full variable domain, its missing parts supplied by reference TRBV13 and TRBJ2-5, is AAGVIQSPRHLIKEKRETATLKCYPIPRHDTVYWYQQGPGQDPQFLISFYEKMQSDKGSIPDRFSAQQFSDYHSELNMSSLELGDSALYFCASSLGLAGGPLVTQYFGPGTRLLVL.

To note about this clone: This CDR3 fails to terminate in the conserved phenylalanine or tryptophan, so it likely reflects a read error. The J gene is TRBJ1-2, the V gene TRBV7-2; D not resolved. This CDR3 comprises 13 residues. CDR1 and CDR2 from the germline V gene are SGHTA and FQGNSA. With 5 bases removed from V and 7 bases from J, the gap between germline ends came to 14 bases. This chain's CDR3 is CASSQNGRSGYTL. The CDR3 DNA follows: TGTGCCAGCAGCCAAAATGGGCGTTCTGGCTACACCCTC.

This clone was counted only a few times. The rearrangement uses TRBV29-1 and TRBJ1-1; D is ambiguous. CDR1 SQVTM and CDR2 ANQGSEA come from the germline V gene. Trimming left V 5 bases short and J 1 base short, with 8 bases between. There are 12 residues in the CDR3. CDR3 DNA: TGCAGCGTTAAGGGTTGGAACACTGAAGCTTTCTTT. Amino acid sequence: CSVKGWNTEAFF.

Many counts were recorded for this clone. The gene calls are TRBV5-4 and TRBJ1-1; no firm D call. Trimming removed 6 bases at V and 1 base at J, with 13 bases between. The CDR3 has 14 residues. Germline V lookup: CDR1 SGHNT, CDR2 YYREEE (reference sequence). DNA of the CDR3: TGTGCCAGCACCCCTGCGGCGGAGAACACTGAAGCTTTCTTT. It encodes CASTPAAENTEAFF.

This clone was observed a few times. The V and J genes are TRBV6-1 and TRBJ2-3, with TRBD1 identical over 8 bases. This CDR3 has 15 amino acids. Unmatched junction bases numbered 12, after V lost 9 bases and J lost 4 bases. Germline loops: CDR1 MNHNS, CDR2 SASEGT. The CDR3 spells CASLSGTGGADTQYF. CDR3 DNA: TGTGCCAGTCTTTCCGGGACAGGTGGTGCAGATACGCAGTATTTT.

This chain connects TRBV19 to TRBJ2-5; D is perhaps TRBD1 or TRBD2 (5 bases each). The length of the CDR3 is 14 residues. V lost 3 bases to trimming and J lost 5 bases, with 13 bases between them. CDR1 is LNHDA and CDR2 is SQIVND in the germline V gene (reference sequence). CDR3 amino acids: CASSIQGPGETQYF. The CDR3 DNA reads as TGTGCCAGTAGTATCCAGGGTCCGGGGGAGACCCAGTACTTC. The entire variable domain, with the rest obtained from reference TRBV19 and TRBJ2-5, is as follows: DGGITQSPKYLFRKEGQNVTLSCEQNLNHDAMYWYRQDPGQGLRLIYYSQIVNDFQKGDIAEGYSVSREKKESFPLTVTSAQKNPTAFYLCASSIQGPGETQYFGPGTRLLVL.